These T cell receptor beta chains were read from a single sample in a study of shared clonotypes between healthy human individuals. The data were produced by immunoSEQ multiplex PCR, yet TCRdb's version contains in-frame clones alone and is incomplete. Among some 2.1 million clones, approximately 95% were seen once, and the ten largest hold approximately 0.13%. What was sequenced was naive CD4+ T cells sorted from blood. These receptors all come from a man aged 18 to 30 in good health. Each CDR3 is given with its conserved first and last residue. Each record gives: D gene, CDR3 length, V gene, CDR3 protein. A D gene is named only where the DNA matches it firmly.

>NA|15|TRBV27
CATAPGGWGNQPQHF
>NA|12|TRBV5-6
CASSVDGTEAFF
>NA|12|TRBV28
CASNRPSYEQYF
>TRBD1|15|TRBV19
CASSIEGTGGSPLHF
>NA|15|TRBV30
CAWSPDSYSGNTIYF
>NA|9|TRBV20-1
CSAGDTQYF
>NA|15|TRBV7-2
CASSLEAGVTDTQYF
>NA|16|TRBV18
CASSPLAQAGNTEAFF
>TRBD2|17|TRBV5-1
CASSLAPWAGTSSEQYF
>NA|11|TRBV20-1
CSATHAHGYTF
>NA|14|TRBV6-1
CASSDPPSNQPQHF